The source of this TCR beta chain is a study of Graves' ophthalmopathy and Graves' hyperthyroidism. Study background: Peripheral blood was obtained at first diagnosis, ahead of any treatment.

From fresh peripheral blood, roughly 10 ml in volume, the PBMCs were obtained. The authors amplified TCR beta CDR3 regions, and they did so from RNA transcripts for repertoire sequencing. First-round RT-PCR used HTBI primers; second-round multiplex PCR followed. MiXCR, applied by TCRdb to the multiplex PCR reads, yields one record per CDR3 protein. The repertoire holds 620,000 or so distinct CDR3 sequences, about a fifth seen once, with around 6.9% in the top ten. V was trimmed by 4 bases and J by 1 base, leaving 22 bases between them. The CDR3 covers 18 residues. Per germline, CDR1 KGHSH and CDR2 LQKENI.

This clonotype was sampled from a woman in her late teens or twenties with stable Graves' hyperthyroidism. Some clones in this sample may be carry-over from other donors' samples. Source material: peripheral blood. This chain links TRBV18 with TRBJ1-1; TRBD1 is a possible D gene (6 bases). The CDR3 DNA is TGTGCCAGCTCACGTTTTCCTAGTTCGGGACACAAGAACACTGAAGCTTTCTTT. This codes for CASSRFPSSGHKNTEAFF.